These 23 T cell receptor beta chains share one sample of origin, sequenced in a study of early T cells in non-severe SARS-CoV-2 infection. TCRdb used MiXCR to reprocess the 5' RACE reads, holding one entry per CDR3 protein. Of around 70,000 distinct CDR3 sequences in the sample, 8% to 10% were seen once. The input for sequencing was whole blood, taken at baseline. The receptors derive from an adult who was a healthcare worker with PCR-confirmed SARS-CoV-2 infection or an uninfected control (not recorded which).

The genes are TRBV7-2 and TRBJ1-3; 9 nucleotides agree with TRBD1. V dropped 0 bases and J dropped 3; count of bases not matched to a gene: 0. The CDR3 loop spans 15 amino acids. Germline CDR1 and CDR2: SGHTA and FQGNSA. The CDR3 protein is CASSLAGQGGNTIYF. CDR3 in DNA: TGTGCCAGCAGCTTAGCGGGACAGGGTGGAAACACCATATATTTT.

The rearrangement links TRBV28 to TRBJ1-5, with a weak D call TRBD1 (5 bases). V shed 8 bases and J shed 0 bases, with 11 bases lying between them. Germline V gene lookup returns CDR1 MDHEN and CDR2 SYDVKM. The CDR3 runs to 14 residues. Here the CDR3 reads CASYTGGSNQPQHF. CDR3 coding DNA: TGTGCCAGCTACACAGGTGGTAGCAATCAGCCCCAGCATTTT.

This clonotype was found many times. The DNA for the CDR3 is TGTGCCAGCAGTTTAGCGCTGGGGGGCGTGGGCACCGGGGAGCTGTTTTTT. Its protein product is CASSLALGGVGTGELFF. J is TRBJ2-2 and V is TRBV12-3 or TRBV12-4; D may be TRBD1 or TRBD2 (6 bases each). This CDR3 region has 17 residues. Between the trimmed V and J ends, which lost 0 bases and 4 bases, there was a span of 15 bases.

The J gene is TRBJ2-7, the V gene TRBV6-2 or TRBV6-3, with 11 bases aligning to TRBD2. With V trimmed by 6 bases and J by 2 bases, 3 bases remained unmatched. Germline V gene lookup returns CDR1 MNHEY and CDR2 SVGEGT. The CDR3 totals 14 residues. The CDR3 DNA is TGTGCCAGCAGGGTGACTAGCGGGGCCTACGAGCAGTACTTC. Translation gives CASRVTSGAYEQYF.

In its sample, this clonotype was seen many times. This chain connects TRBV12-3 or TRBV12-4 to TRBJ2-5; no firm D call. The CDR3 contains 13 residues. Trimming took off 6 bases at V and 5 bases at J, with 13 bases between the two ends. CDR3 bases: TGTGCCAGCAGGCAAGGCCGTGTGGAGACCCAGTACTTC. Protein product: CASRQGRVETQYF.

In its sample, this clonotype was seen many times. This chain links TRBV11-2 with TRBJ1-6; 9 bases match TRBD1. V shed 1 base and J 9 bases; nucleotides not matched to a gene: 1. Germline CDR1 is SGHAT and CDR2 is FQNNGV. The CDR3 length is 14 residues. CDR3 sequence reads: CASSLGTGASPLHF. The CDR3 DNA reads as TGTGCCAGCAGCTTAGGGACAGGGGCTTCACCCCTCCACTTT.

The sample holds many counts of this clonotype. The genes are TRBV11-1 and TRBJ2-2; no definite D call. The CDR3 is 15 residues long. The germline V and J ends were trimmed by 5 bases and 3 bases, with 13 bases remaining between them. The V gene's germline CDR1 is SGHAT and CDR2 FQDESV (reference sequence). CDR3 amino acids: CASSASSLDTGELFF. The DNA for the CDR3 is TGTGCCAGCAGCGCCTCCTCACTGGACACCGGGGAGCTGTTTTTT.

The V call is TRBV5-4, the J call TRBJ2-5; TRBD1 aligns across 8 bases. V was clipped by 4 bases and J by 4 bases; unmatched bases: 0. CDR3 length: 12 residues. Germline lookup yields CDR1 SGHNT and CDR2 YYREEE (reference sequence). CDR3 sequence (DNA): TGTGCCAGCAGCGGACAGGGAGAGACCCAGTACTTC. Its translation: CASSGQGETQYF.

The chain joins TRBV11-2 to TRBJ1-6, with 9 bases matching TRBD1. The CDR3 covers 17 residues. The germline CDR1 and CDR2 sequences are SGHAT and FQNNGV. V lost 5 bases, J lost 3 bases, and 8 bases stayed unmatched. The CDR3 reads CASSTRGQGSYNSPLHF. The CDR3 DNA reads TGTGCCAGCAGCACGCGGGGACAGGGAAGCTATAATTCACCCCTCCACTTT.

This clonotype was seen many times. The chain links TRBV5-4 to TRBJ2-3, with TRBD2 matching over 8 bases. The CDR3 has 14 residues. Germline V gene lookup returns CDR1 SGHNT and CDR2 YYREEE (reference sequence). V gave up 5 bases and J gave up 6 bases; unmatched junction bases: 8. The CDR3 DNA reads TGTGCCAGCAGTTCGACTAGCGCGTCTGATACGCAGTATTTT. Its protein is CASSSTSASDTQYF. The complete variable domain, with remaining parts taken from reference TRBV5-4 and TRBJ2-3, reads ETGVTQSPTHLIKTRGQQVTLRCSSQSGHNTVSWYQQALGQGPQFIFQYYREEENGRGNFPPRFSGLQFPNYSSELNVNALELDDSALYLCASSSTSASDTQYFGPGTRLTVL.

Notes on this clonotype: Germline and junction disagree at one end, which may indicate a read error. The genes are TRBV20-1 and TRBJ2-7; 8 nucleotides line up with TRBD1. The CDR3 consists of 13 residues. Germline lookup yields CDR1 DFQATT and CDR2 SNEGSKA (reference sequence). CDR3 sequence (DNA): TGCAGTGCGAGAGCAGGGGGCATCTACGAGCAGTACTTC. Protein product: CSARAGGIYEQYF.

This clonotype was seen ten or more times. The J gene is TRBJ2-2, the V gene TRBV19; possible D gene TRBD1, 6 bases. Trimming stripped 2 bases from V and 3 bases from J, with 13 bases between. Germline CDR1 is LNHDA and CDR2 is SQIVND (reference sequence). The CDR3 covers 16 residues. CDR3 sequence: CASSIMGAEDTGELFF. For the CDR3, the DNA is TGTGCCAGTAGTATAATGGGGGCCGAGGACACCGGGGAGCTGTTTTTT.

The chain uses TRBV12-3 or TRBV12-4 and TRBJ1-1, with D possibly TRBD1 on 6 matching bases. The CDR3 is made up of 13 amino acids. The ends were cut back, 5 bases at V and 5 bases at J, with 12 bases in the middle. Here the CDR3 DNA reads TGTGCCAGCAGTCCGGGGGCCCGGACTGAAGCTTTCTTT. Its protein is CASSPGARTEAFF.

This clonotype showed up just a few times. The chain employs TRBV7-9 and TRBJ1-2; D is uncertain. Trimming shortened V by 4 bases and J by 1 base, and 13 bases separated the two germline ends. The CDR3 runs to 15 residues. Germline assignment: CDR1 SEHNR and CDR2 FQNEAQ (reference sequence). CDR3 DNA: TGTGCCAGCAGCTCCCACGCCAACAATAACTATGGCTACACCTTC. Its translation is CASSSHANNNYGYTF.

The table lists this clonotype with many counts. The chain combines TRBV10-3 with TRBJ1-1; D is perhaps TRBD1 (6 bases). The CDR3 runs 15 residues. Per germline, CDR1 ENHRY and CDR2 SYGVKD. V was clipped by 1 base and J by 5 bases, with 14 bases between them. The CDR3 coding sequence is TGTGCCATCAGTGAGTTGGGGGGCTTGGAGACTGAAGCTTTCTTT. Protein sequence: CAISELGGLETEAFF.

This clonotype was counted a few times. One junction end disagrees with the germline gene, perhaps due to a read error. The chain has TRBV14 and TRBJ1-1; possible D gene TRBD1, 6 bases. The germline gives CDR1 SGHDN, CDR2 FVKESK. The CDR3 loop spans 13 amino acids. CDR3 region: CASSLDRNTEVFF. CDR3 DNA sequence: TGTGCCAGCAGCCTTGACAGGAACACTGAAGTTTTCTTT.

The rearrangement links TRBV6-2 or TRBV6-3 to TRBJ1-5; no firm D call. Germline loops: CDR1 MNHEY, CDR2 SVGEGT. Trimming left V 0 bases short and J 3 bases short, with 9 bases between. The CDR3 runs to 15 residues. The CDR3 here is CASSYSIGFNQPQHF. The CDR3 DNA sequence: TGTGCCAGCAGTTACTCGATCGGATTCAATCAGCCCCAGCATTTT.

The sample holds a few counts of this clonotype. The chain uses TRBV5-5 and TRBJ2-7; D not certain. The CDR3 totals 13 residues. Germline V gene data show CDR1 as SGHKS and CDR2 as YYEKEE (reference sequence). Trimming left V 2 bases short and J 5 bases short, with 11 bases between. DNA for the CDR3: TGTGCCAGCAGCTTATTGGATCGCAACGAGCAGTACTTC. Translating gives CASSLLDRNEQYF.

Worth noting for this clonotype: This may come from a read error, since a much larger clone is one base off. The gene calls are TRBV7-3 and TRBJ1-6; TRBD1 agrees at 7 bases. The CDR3 is made up of 14 amino acids. Germline-derived CDR1 and CDR2 are SGHTA and FQGTGA. The CDR3 DNA is TGTGCCAGCAGCGTCGGGACAGCAAATTCACCCTTCCACTTT. This translates into CASSVGTANSPFHF. The whole variable domain, remainder taken from reference TRBV7-3 and TRBJ1-6, is GAGVSQTPSNKVTEKGKYVELRCDPISGHTALYWYRQSLGQGPEFLIYFQGTGAADDSGLPNDRFFAVRPEGSVSTLKIQRTERGDSAVYLCASSVGTANSPFHFGNGTRLTVT.

V and J are TRBV3-1 and TRBJ1-4; possibly TRBD1 for D (5 bases). V shed 4 bases and J shed 13 bases, with 13 bases lying between them. The CDR3 runs to 12 residues. Germline loops: CDR1 LGHDT, CDR2 YNNKEL (reference sequence). The CDR3 protein is CASSLEGMVLFF. CDR3 DNA sequence: TGTGCCAGCAGCCTGGAGGGGATGGTACTGTTTTTT.

This clonotype appeared many times. The V and J genes are TRBV2 and TRBJ1-2; D is ambiguous. The CDR3 has 13 amino acids. With 1 base removed from V and 7 bases from J, the gap between germline ends came to 10 bases. Germline CDR1 and CDR2: SNHLY and FYNNEI. This CDR3 reads CASSEVKDLGYTF. The CDR3 DNA reads TGTGCCAGCAGTGAAGTCAAGGACCTTGGCTACACCTTC.

The chain uses TRBV4-3 and TRBJ1-1; 11 bases are a match to TRBD1. V gave up 3 bases and J gave up 11 bases; unmatched junction bases: 5. The CDR3 is 13 residues long. Germline-derived CDR1 and CDR2 are LGHNA and YSLEER. The CDR3 sequence: CASSQDRGRGAFF. CDR3 in DNA: TGCGCCAGCAGCCAGGACAGGGGGCGCGGTGCTTTCTTT.

There are many counts of this clonotype. The CDR3 sequence is CASSLGTSGLYNEQFF. The CDR3 nucleotides are TGTGCCAGCAGCCTAGGGACTAGCGGTCTCTACAATGAGCAGTTCTTC. The chain combines TRBV7-7 with TRBJ2-1; 11 bases align to TRBD2. This CDR3 spans 16 amino acids. CDR1 SSHAT and CDR2 FNYEAQ come from the germline V gene (reference sequence). V was pared by 5 bases and J by 3 bases, with 6 bases of the junction left unmatched.